Listed below are T cell receptor beta chains from one sample, sequenced in a study of shared clonotypes between healthy human individuals. Libraries were prepared by immunoSEQ multiplex PCR; TCRdb keeps only in-frame clonotypes and omits some of them. Of 1.5 million to 2.5 million clones detected, just under 95% appear once; the ten largest clones hold approximately 1%. The specimen sequenced was naive CD8+ T cells sorted from blood. The receptors were sampled from a man aged 18 to 29 in good health. Both conserved end residues are part of each CDR3. D genes are given only for firm matches. Not all rows give a size; the values are once, few, many and, for expanded clones, a class.

>TRBV25-1|once|NA|TRBJ2-3
CASSEYTAFGWTDTQYF
TGTGCCAGCAGTGAATATACGGCTTTTGGGTGGACAGATACGCAGTATTTT
>TRBV9|NA|TRBD1|TRBJ2-1
CASSPGGRVQFF
TGTGCCAGCAGCCCAGGGGGTAGGGTGCAGTTCTTC
>TRBV5-6|NA|TRBD2|TRBJ2-7
CASSFGGGAYEQYF
TGTGCCAGCAGCTTCGGCGGGGGGGCCTACGAGCAGTACTTC
>TRBV5-5|once|NA|TRBJ2-7
CASSLYGTYEQYF
TGTGCCAGCAGCTTGTACGGTACCTACGAGCAGTACTTC
>TRBV28|NA|NA|TRBJ1-6
CASSLTQVHSPLHF
TGTGCCAGCAGTTTAACCCAGGTTCATTCACCCCTCCACTTT
>TRBV6-1|NA|NA|TRBJ1-3
CALWAVSGNTIYF
TGTGCCTTATGGGCGGTCTCTGGAAACACCATATATTTT
>TRBV4-3|few|NA|TRBJ1-4
CASSQVGDEKLFF
TGCGCCAGCAGCCAAGTAGGGGATGAAAAACTGTTTTTT
>TRBV4-1|NA|TRBD2|TRBJ2-7
CASSQSRAGPPYEQYF
TGCGCCAGCAGCCAAAGCCGAGCGGGACCTCCCTACGAGCAGTACTTC
>TRBV11-2|NA|TRBD1|TRBJ1-1
CASSSRQGARTEAFF
TGTGCCAGCAGCTCAAGACAGGGGGCCCGAACTGAAGCTTTCTTT
>TRBV27|NA|NA|TRBJ2-5
CASSHTGVQYF
TGTGCCAGCAGTCATACCGGGGTCCAGTACTTC
>TRBV5-6|NA|NA|TRBJ2-5
CASSPPGEETQYF
TGTGCCAGCAGCCCCCCCGGGGAAGAGACCCAGTACTTC
>TRBV19|NA|NA|TRBJ1-6
CASNEGATGSPLHF
TGTGCCAGTAACGAGGGCGCGACTGGTTCACCCCTCCACTTT
>TRBV18|NA|TRBD1|TRBJ2-7
CASSFRQGAYEQYF
TGTGCCAGCTCATTTAGACAGGGTGCCTACGAGCAGTACTTC
>TRBV9|NA|NA|TRBJ2-3
CASSVGPNTDTQYF
TGTGCCAGCAGCGTAGGACCGAACACAGATACGCAGTATTTT
>TRBV10-1|few|NA|TRBJ1-3
CASSESSPAVDTIYF
TGCGCCAGCAGTGAGTCAAGCCCGGCGGTGGACACCATATATTTT
>TRBV15|NA|TRBD2|TRBJ2-1
CATSRDGVAGAYNEQFF
TGTGCCACCAGCAGAGATGGAGTAGCGGGGGCCTACAATGAGCAGTTCTTC
>TRBV6-1|NA|NA|TRBJ2-7
CASSEGGAGFPYEQYF
TGTGCCAGCAGTGAAGGGGGGGCGGGGTTCCCCTACGAGCAGTACTTC
>TRBV5-8|NA|NA|TRBJ1-2
CATPNYGYTF
TGTGCCACCCCTAACTATGGCTACACCTTC
>TRBV7-7|NA|NA|TRBJ2-1
CASSLAAGPDNEQFF
TGTGCTAGCAGCTTAGCGGCAGGGCCCGACAATGAGCAGTTCTTC
>TRBV7-9|NA|TRBD1|TRBJ2-2
CASSFPRDREVYAGELFF
TGTGCCAGCAGCTTCCCCCGGGACAGGGAAGTTTATGCCGGGGAGCTGTTTTTT
>TRBV6-6|NA|NA|TRBJ2-1
CASSYVGSSYNEQFF
TGTGCCAGCAGTTACGTCGGGAGCTCCTACAATGAGCAGTTCTTC
>TRBV5-1|NA|TRBD2|TRBJ2-3
CASSLEFAGVADTQYF
TGCGCCAGCAGCTTGGAATTCGCGGGAGTGGCGGATACGCAGTATTTT
>TRBV11-2|few|NA|TRBJ1-6
CASSLDGGVANSPLHF
TGTGCCAGCAGCTTAGATGGGGGAGTGGCGAATTCACCCCTCCACTTT
>TRBV4-1|NA|NA|TRBJ1-6
CASSQEDGNSPLHF
TGCGCCAGCAGCCAAGAAGATGGCAATTCACCCCTCCACTTT
>TRBV5-1|NA|TRBD2|TRBJ2-5
CASSLGVAGGVQETQYF
TGCGCCAGCAGCTTGGGTGTAGCGGGAGGAGTACAAGAGACCCAGTACTTC
>TRBV19|NA|TRBD1|TRBJ1-1
CASSILWTGATEAFF
TGTGCCAGTAGTATACTGTGGACAGGAGCGACTGAAGCTTTCTTT
>TRBV2|NA|NA|TRBJ2-1
CASRWGEQFF
TGTGCCAGCCGTTGGGGTGAGCAGTTCTTC
>TRBV4-1|NA|NA|TRBJ1-2
CASSQDQKEGVWYGYTF
TGCGCCAGCAGCCAAGATCAAAAGGAGGGTGTGTGGTATGGCTACACCTTC
>TRBV11-2|NA|NA|TRBJ2-7
CASSLMWEQYF
TGTGCCAGCAGCTTAATGTGGGAGCAGTACTTC
>TRBV29-1|NA|NA|TRBJ2-7
CSVEDISTYEQYF
TGCAGCGTTGAAGATATCTCTACCTACGAGCAGTACTTC
>TRBV11-2|NA|NA|TRBJ2-5
CASSFPADRLPKETQYF
TGTGCCAGCAGCTTTCCCGCGGACCGACTACCAAAAGAGACCCAGTACTTC
>TRBV7-8|NA|TRBD1|TRBJ1-1
CASSPRDSWTEAFF
TGTGCCAGCAGCCCCCGGGACAGCTGGACTGAAGCTTTCTTT
>TRBV13|NA|TRBD2|TRBJ2-3
CASSASGGAPNVLADTQYF
TGTGCCAGCAGCGCTAGCGGGGGCGCCCCTAACGTATTGGCAGATACGCAGTATTTT
>TRBV7-8|NA|NA|TRBJ2-7
CASSYQRGHSYEQYF
TGTGCCAGCAGCTACCAGCGGGGACACTCCTACGAGCAGTACTTC
>TRBV29-1|NA|NA|TRBJ2-7
CSVVPTSSYYEQYF
TGCAGCGTTGTTCCAACTAGCAGCTACTACGAGCAGTACTTC
>TRBV9|NA|NA|TRBJ2-2
CASSPGGTGELFF
TGTGCCAGCAGCCCTGGCGGTACCGGGGAGCTGTTTTTT
>TRBV28|NA|TRBD1|TRBJ2-1
CASTLGQASYNEQFF
TGTGCCAGCACCCTTGGACAGGCCTCTTACAATGAGCAGTTCTTC
>TRBV7-9|NA|TRBD1|TRBJ2-2
CASSPDRGNTGELFF
TGTGCCAGCAGCCCAGACAGGGGGAACACCGGGGAGCTGTTTTTT
>TRBV28|NA|NA|TRBJ1-2
CASSLSGNLYGYTF
TGTGCCAGCAGTTTATCCGGGAACCTCTATGGCTACACCTTC
>TRBV6-5|NA|NA|TRBJ2-1
CASSLLRDGYNEQFF
TGTGCCAGCAGTTTGTTACGGGATGGCTACAATGAGCAGTTCTTC
>TRBV27|NA|NA|TRBJ2-5
CASSLFPGGETQYF
TGTGCCAGCAGTTTATTTCCGGGCGGGGAGACCCAGTACTTC
>TRBV7-9|NA|NA|TRBJ2-1
CASTPNWTQQFF
TGTGCCAGCACCCCAAACTGGACCCAGCAGTTCTTC
>TRBV9|NA|NA|TRBJ2-1
CASSVDAGIYNEQFF
TGTGCCAGCAGCGTAGACGCTGGAATCTACAATGAGCAGTTCTTC
>TRBV5-1|NA|NA|TRBJ1-2
CATTPGQGVYGYTF
TGCGCCACCACTCCGGGCCAGGGTGTTTATGGCTACACCTTC
>TRBV5-4|NA|NA|TRBJ1-2
CASRAGTGMGYTF
TGTGCCAGCAGGGCTGGGACCGGGATGGGCTACACCTTC